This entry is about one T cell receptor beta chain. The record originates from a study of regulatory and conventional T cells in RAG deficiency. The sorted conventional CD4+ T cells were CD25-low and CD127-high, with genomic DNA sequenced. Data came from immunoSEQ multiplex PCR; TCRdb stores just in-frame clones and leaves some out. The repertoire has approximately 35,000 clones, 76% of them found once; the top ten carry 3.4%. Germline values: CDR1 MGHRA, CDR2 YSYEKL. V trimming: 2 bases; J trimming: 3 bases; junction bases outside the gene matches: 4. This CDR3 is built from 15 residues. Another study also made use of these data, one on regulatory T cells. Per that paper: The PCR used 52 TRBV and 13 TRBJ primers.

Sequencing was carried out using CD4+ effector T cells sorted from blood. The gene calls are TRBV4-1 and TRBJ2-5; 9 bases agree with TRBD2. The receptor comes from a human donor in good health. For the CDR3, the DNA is TGCGCCAGCAGCCAATTGGTAGCGGGGGAAGAGACCCAGTACTTC. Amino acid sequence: CASSQLVAGEETQYF.